Below are 3 T cell receptor beta chains sequenced from a single sample in a study of cytomegalovirus exposure and HLA in healthy donors. Sequenced by immunoSEQ multiplex PCR; TCRdb stores in-frame clones only, minus some. The sample contains around 240,000 clones, 90% of which appear only once. Sequencing input: PBMCs. The receptors were gathered from a woman aged 18-29 years in good health and CMV-seronegative.

The chain couples TRBV6-5 to TRBJ1-4; a possible D gene is TRBD1 (6 bases). Germline V gene data show CDR1 as MNHEY and CDR2 as SVGAGI. V was clipped by 5 bases and J by 4 bases, with 14 bases between them. This CDR3 region has 15 residues. This CDR3 is CASSSKQGLNEKLFF. Here the CDR3 DNA reads TGTGCCAGCAGTAGTAAACAGGGTCTTAATGAAAAACTGTTTTTT.

The chain carries TRBV5-1 and TRBJ2-1, with D maybe TRBD1 (6 bases). V lost 2 bases to trimming and J lost 3 bases, with 12 bases between them. The CDR3 is 15 residues long. Germline lookup yields CDR1 SGHRS and CDR2 YFSETQ. CDR3 nucleotides: TGCGCCAGCAGCTTACAGGGAATTCTCTACAATGAGCAGTTCTTC. Protein: CASSLQGILYNEQFF.

The chain recombines TRBV2 with TRBJ1-5; TRBD1 agrees at 7 bases. This CDR3 region has 13 residues. Losses at the gene ends were 8 bases for V and 7 bases for J; bases not matched to a gene: 8. Germline CDR1 SNHLY, CDR2 FYNNEI. This chain's CDR3 is CASRTDREQPQHF. In DNA form, the CDR3 reads TGTGCCAGCCGAACTGACAGGGAGCAGCCCCAGCATTTT. The whole variable domain, filled in from reference TRBV2 and TRBJ1-5, reads EPEVTQTPSHQVTQMGQEVILRCVPISNHLYFYWYRQILGQKVEFLVSFYNNEISEKSEIFDDQFSVERPDGSNFTLKIRSTKLEDSAMYFCASRTDREQPQHFGDGTRLSIL.